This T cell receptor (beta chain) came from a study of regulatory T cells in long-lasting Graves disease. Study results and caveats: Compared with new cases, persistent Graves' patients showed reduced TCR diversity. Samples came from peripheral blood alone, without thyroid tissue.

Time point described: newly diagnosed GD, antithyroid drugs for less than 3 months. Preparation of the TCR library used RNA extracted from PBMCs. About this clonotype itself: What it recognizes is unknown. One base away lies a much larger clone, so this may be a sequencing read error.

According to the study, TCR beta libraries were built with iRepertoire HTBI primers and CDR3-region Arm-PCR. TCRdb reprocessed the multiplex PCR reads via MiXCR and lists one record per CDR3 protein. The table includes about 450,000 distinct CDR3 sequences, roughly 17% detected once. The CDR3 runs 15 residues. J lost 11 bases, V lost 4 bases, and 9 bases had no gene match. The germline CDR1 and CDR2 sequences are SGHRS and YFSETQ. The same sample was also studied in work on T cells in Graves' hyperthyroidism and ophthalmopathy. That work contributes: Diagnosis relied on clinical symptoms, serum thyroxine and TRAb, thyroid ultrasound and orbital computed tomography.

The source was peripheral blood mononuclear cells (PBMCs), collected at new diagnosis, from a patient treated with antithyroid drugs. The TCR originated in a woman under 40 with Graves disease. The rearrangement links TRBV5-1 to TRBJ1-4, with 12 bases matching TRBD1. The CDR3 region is CASSGGTGGRDKLFF. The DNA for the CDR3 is TGCGCCAGCAGCGGCGGGACAGGGGGCCGAGATAAACTGTTTTTT.